Listed here are 9 T cell receptor beta chains from one sample, sequenced in a study of cytomegalovirus exposure and HLA in healthy donors. Vbeta (60) and Jbeta (13) primers were used in the PCR. Sequencing used immunoSEQ multiplex PCR; TCRdb keeps in-frame clones, though not all of them. The sample has roughly 69,000 clones; approximately 70% are singletons. The sequencing input was PBMCs. Receptors originate from a male donor in good health and CMV-seropositive.

The CDR3 nucleotides read TGTGCCAGCAGTTACACAGGGCTGGAGACCCAGTACTTC. Encoded protein: CASSYTGLETQYF. The chain employs TRBV6-5 and TRBJ2-5; perhaps TRBD1 as D (6 bases). The V gene's germline CDR1 is MNHEY and CDR2 SVGAGI. The CDR3 is made up of 13 amino acids. V was shortened by 2 bases and J by 5 bases, with 9 bases between the two germline ends.

The genes are TRBV7-9 and TRBJ2-7; a weak D match, TRBD2 (5 bases). The V and J ends lost 5 bases and 3 bases respectively, with 5 bases between them. In germline, CDR1 is SEHNR, CDR2 FQNEAQ (reference sequence). The CDR3 runs 11 residues. CDR3 region: CASSRDYEQYF. CDR3 coding DNA: TGTGCCAGCAGCCGGGACTACGAGCAGTACTTC.

CDR3 residues: CASSPRDNRGYGYTF. DNA for the CDR3: TGTGCCAGCTCACCGAGGGACAATCGGGGCTATGGCTACACCTTC. The genes are TRBV18 and TRBJ1-2; D may be TRBD1 (6 bases). Germline CDR1 KGHSH, CDR2 LQKENI. This CDR3 has 15 amino acids. V was shortened by 3 bases and J by 4 bases, with 15 bases between the two germline ends.

The chain is built from TRBV9 and TRBJ2-2; a possible D gene is TRBD1 (6 bases). The V end lost 2 bases, the J end lost 5 bases, and 13 bases lay between the germline ends. CDR3 length: 15 residues. Germline V gene lookup returns CDR1 SGDLS and CDR2 YYNGEE. The CDR3, as DNA: TGTGCCAGCAGCGTCCTTGGGGGCACGACCGGGGAGCTGTTTTTT. Translating gives CASSVLGGTTGELFF. Variable domain in full (rest from reference TRBV9 and TRBJ2-2): DSGVTQTPKHLITATGQRVTLRCSPRSGDLSVYWYQQSLDQGLQFLIQYYNGEERAKGNILERFSAQQFPDLHSELNLSSLELGDSALYFCASSVLGGTTGELFFGEGSRLTVL.

The chain joins TRBV9 to TRBJ2-3; maybe TRBD2 (6 bases). The CDR3 length is 15 residues. V lost 0 bases and J 8 bases, leaving 16 bases between the germline ends. Germline CDR1 reads SGDLS; CDR2 reads YYNGEE. In DNA form, the CDR3 reads TGTGCCAGCAGCGTAGGTGAGAGAACGGGAGCTACGCAGTATTTT. Protein product: CASSVGERTGATQYF.

The chain combines TRBV4-1 with TRBJ2-7, with 10 bases lining up with TRBD2. V was clipped by 2 bases and J by 5 bases; unmatched bases: 9. The CDR3 extends over 16 amino acids. Germline V lookup: CDR1 MGHRA, CDR2 YSYEKL. This CDR3 reads CASSQKVLAGIDEQYF. The DNA of the CDR3 is TGCGCCAGCAGCCAAAAGGTACTAGCGGGAATCGACGAGCAGTACTTC.

The V and J genes are TRBV5-1 and TRBJ1-3, with D maybe TRBD1 (6 bases). Germline V gene lookup returns CDR1 SGHRS and CDR2 YFSETQ. This CDR3 has 14 amino acids. V was trimmed by 3 bases and J by 4 bases, leaving 11 bases between them. CDR3 bases: TGCGCCAGCAGCTCCCTGACAGGAGGAAACACCATATATTTT. This sequence encodes CASSSLTGGNTIYF.

V is TRBV5-4 and J is TRBJ1-2; perhaps TRBD1 as D (5 bases). Germline CDR1 and CDR2: SGHNT and YYREEE (reference sequence). The CDR3 is 13 amino acids. The V gene lost 1 base and the J gene lost 4 bases, with 8 bases spanning the gap. CDR3 loop: CASSLPGVYGYTF. The CDR3 DNA sequence: TGTGCCAGCAGCTTGCCGGGGGTCTATGGCTACACCTTC. Full variable domain (missing parts from reference TRBV5-4 and TRBJ1-2): ETGVTQSPTHLIKTRGQQVTLRCSSQSGHNTVSWYQQALGQGPQFIFQYYREEENGRGNFPPRFSGLQFPNYSSELNVNALELDDSALYLCASSLPGVYGYTFGSGTRLTVV.

With regard to this clone: No DNA is shown, since the ends of the CDR3 on it are uncertain; the CDR3 is the one TCRdb lists. The rearrangement uses TRBV29-1 and TRBJ2-2; no check of the table's D call, TRBD1, against the DNA was made. The CDR3 totals 14 residues, both ends included. Germline V CDR1 and CDR2: SQVTM, ANQGSEA. The CDR3 sequence: CSVGKGAYHRGAVF.